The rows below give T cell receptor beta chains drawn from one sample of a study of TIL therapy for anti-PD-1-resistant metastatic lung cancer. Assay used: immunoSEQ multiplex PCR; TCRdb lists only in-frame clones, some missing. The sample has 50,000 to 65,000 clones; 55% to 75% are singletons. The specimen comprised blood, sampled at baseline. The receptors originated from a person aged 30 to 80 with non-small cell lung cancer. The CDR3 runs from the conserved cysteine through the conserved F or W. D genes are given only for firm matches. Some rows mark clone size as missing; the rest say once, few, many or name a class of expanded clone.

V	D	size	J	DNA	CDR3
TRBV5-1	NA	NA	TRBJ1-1	TGCGCCAGCAGCGGGAGGGGGAGCGGAAACACTGAAGCTTTCTTT	CASSGRGSGNTEAFF
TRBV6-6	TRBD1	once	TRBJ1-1	TGTGCCAGCAGTTACCCGGGACAGGGGAACACTGAAGCTTTCTTT	CASSYPGQGNTEAFF
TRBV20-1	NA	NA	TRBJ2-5	TGCAGTGCTTATTTGGGGGAGACCCAGTACTTC	CSAYLGETQYF
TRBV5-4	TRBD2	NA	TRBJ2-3	TGTGCCAGCAGCGGGACTAGTGAGACAGATACGCAGTATTTT	CASSGTSETDTQYF
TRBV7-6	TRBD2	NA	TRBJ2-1	TGTGCCAGCAGCTCCTTCGGACTACTAAGCGGGAGTCGGTACAATGAGCAGTTCTTC	CASSSFGLLSGSRYNEQFF
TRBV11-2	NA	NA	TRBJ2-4	TGTGCCAGCAGCTTAGTCAGGGGCAAAAACATTCAGTACTTC	CASSLVRGKNIQYF
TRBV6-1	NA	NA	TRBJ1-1	TGTGCCACCCAGAGTCCCTTGAACACTGAAGCTTTCTTT	CATQSPLNTEAFF
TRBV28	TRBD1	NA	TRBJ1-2	TGTGCCAGCAGTTCCCGGGACAGAGCTGGCTACACCTTC	CASSSRDRAGYTF
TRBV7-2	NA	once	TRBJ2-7	TGTGCCAGCGGTTTCCGGTTCTCCGAGCAGTACTTC	CASGFRFSEQYF
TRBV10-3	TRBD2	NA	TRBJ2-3	TGTGCCATTGGGGGAGGATTAGCGGGAAACACAGATACGCAGTATTTT	CAIGGGLAGNTDTQYF
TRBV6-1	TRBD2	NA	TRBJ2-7	TGTGCCAGCAGCCGACTAGCGGGAGTCTACGAGCAGTACTTC	CASSRLAGVYEQYF
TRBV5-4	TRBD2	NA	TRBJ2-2	TGTGCCAGCAGCCCTAGATTGGCTAGCGGGGGGGCTACCGGGGAGCTGTTTTTT	CASSPRLASGGATGELFF
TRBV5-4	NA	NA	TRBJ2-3	TGTGCCAGCAGCCAAAAGCGGAGCACAGATACGCAGTATTTT	CASSQKRSTDTQYF
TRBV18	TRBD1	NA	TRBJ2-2	TGTGCCAGCTCACCATGGACAGGGAACACCGGGGAGCTGTTTTTT	CASSPWTGNTGELFF
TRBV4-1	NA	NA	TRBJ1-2	TGCGCCAGCAGCCATGGGGGACATGACTATGGCTACACCTTC	CASSHGGHDYGYTF
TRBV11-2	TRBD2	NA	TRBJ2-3	TGTGCCAGCAGCTTGGGGACTAGCGGGGGCCGTGGAGATACGCAGTATTTT	CASSLGTSGGRGDTQYF
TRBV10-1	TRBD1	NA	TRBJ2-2	TGCGCCAGTTCCGGGACAGGGTCCACCGGGGAGCTGTTTTTT	CASSGTGSTGELFF
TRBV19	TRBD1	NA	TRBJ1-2	TGTGCCAGTAGTCTCGACAGGGGCTATGGCTACACCTTC	CASSLDRGYGYTF
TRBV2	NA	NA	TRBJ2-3	TGTGCCAGCAGTGCACCACGGGCGGAAGATACGCAGTATTTT	CASSAPRAEDTQYF
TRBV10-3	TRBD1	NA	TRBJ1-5	TGTGCCATCAGTGGGACAGGGGGCGTTCAACCCCAGCATTTT	CAISGTGGVQPQHF
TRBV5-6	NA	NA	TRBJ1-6	TGTGCCAGCAGCTTGGTAGGGGAGTACTATAATTCACCCCTCCACTTT	CASSLVGEYYNSPLHF
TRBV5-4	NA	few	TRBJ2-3	TGTGCCAGCACACCCACCGGGACAACTAGCACAGATACGCAGTATTTT	CASTPTGTTSTDTQYF
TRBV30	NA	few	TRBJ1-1	TGTGCCTGGAGTGTCGGGGTACCTGAAGCTTTCTTT	CAWSVGVPEAFF
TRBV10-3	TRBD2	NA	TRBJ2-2	TGTGCCATCAGGATACCGGGACTAGCAAGCGCGCCCGGGGAGCTGTTTTTT	CAIRIPGLASAPGELFF
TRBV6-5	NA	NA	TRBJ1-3	TGTGCCAGCAGTTACTCAATTGGGGCCTCTGGAAACACCATATATTTT	CASSYSIGASGNTIYF
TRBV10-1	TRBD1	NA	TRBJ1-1	TGCGCCAGGGTCGGCGAAAGGGGGCGCATCACTGAAGCTTTCTTT	CARVGERGRITEAFF
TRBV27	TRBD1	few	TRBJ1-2	TGTGCCAGCAGCTTGGGGACAGGGGACTACTATGGCTACACCTTC	CASSLGTGDYYGYTF
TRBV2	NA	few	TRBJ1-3	TGTGCCAGCTCGGGATGGGGGCTCGGAAACACCATATATTTT	CASSGWGLGNTIYF
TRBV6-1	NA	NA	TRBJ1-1	TGTGCCAGCTCTTTACCCTACGAGCAAGAAGCTTTCTTT	CASSLPYEQEAFF
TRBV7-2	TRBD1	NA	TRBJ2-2	TGTGCCAGCAGCTTTCGGACAGGGAGGACCGGGGAGCTGTTTTTT	CASSFRTGRTGELFF
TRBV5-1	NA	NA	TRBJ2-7	TGCGCCAGCAGCTTGGGTGGCGGCCGGGAGCGGGAGCAGTACTTC	CASSLGGGREREQYF
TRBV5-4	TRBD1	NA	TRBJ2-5	TGTGCCAGCAGCTTGTTTGGGACAGGTGAAGAGACCCAGTACTTC	CASSLFGTGEETQYF
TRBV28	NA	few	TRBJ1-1	TGTGCCAGCAGTCTCAGGCGGGCGGGAGGAGAAGCTTTCTTT	CASSLRRAGGEAFF
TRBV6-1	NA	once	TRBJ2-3	TGTGCCAGCAGCCCCGGAAGGACAGCCACAGATACGCAGTATTTT	CASSPGRTATDTQYF
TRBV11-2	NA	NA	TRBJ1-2	TGTGCCAGCAGCCGTGTGGACGGCTACTATGGCTACACCTTC	CASSRVDGYYGYTF
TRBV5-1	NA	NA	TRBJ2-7	TGCGCCAGCTGTTTCGGGCTGAGCTCCTACGAGCAGTACTTC	CASCFGLSSYEQYF
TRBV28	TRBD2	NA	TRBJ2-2	TGTGCCAGCAGCTTGCGGGGGGGCACCGGGGAGCTGTTTTTT	CASSLRGGTGELFF
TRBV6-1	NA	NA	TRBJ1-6	TGTGCCAGCAGTGAGGGGGGCAGGGACCATTCACCCCTCCACTTT	CASSEGGRDHSPLHF
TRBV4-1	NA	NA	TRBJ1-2	TGCGCCAGCAGCCAAGAACCATCAAACTATGGCTACACCTTC	CASSQEPSNYGYTF
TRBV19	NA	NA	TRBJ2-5	TGTGCCAGTAGTAAAAGGGACAAGAAAGAGACCCAGTACTTC	CASSKRDKKETQYF
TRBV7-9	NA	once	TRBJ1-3	TGTGCCAGCAGCGCGTACTTCTCGTTGTTCTCTGGAAACACCATATATTTT	CASSAYFSLFSGNTIYF
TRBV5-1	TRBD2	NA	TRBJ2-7	TGCGCCAGCAGCCCAATAGCGGGAGCTTCAGGGAACGAGCAGTACTTC	CASSPIAGASGNEQYF
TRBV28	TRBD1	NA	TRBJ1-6	TGTGCCAGCAGTTTTACAGGGACAGGGACGTTCGGATCACCCCTCCACTTT	CASSFTGTGTFGSPLHF
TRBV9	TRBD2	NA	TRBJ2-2	TGTGCCAGCAGCGTAGCCTCTAGCGGCACCGGGGAGCTGTTTTTT	CASSVASSGTGELFF
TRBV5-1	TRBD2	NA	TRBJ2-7	TGCGCCAGCAGCCCAGGAAGGCTAGCGGGAAGCCTGCGATACGAGCAGTACTTC	CASSPGRLAGSLRYEQYF
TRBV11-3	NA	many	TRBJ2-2	TGTGCCAGCAGCGGTACAGACAACACCGGGGAGCTGTTTTTT	CASSGTDNTGELFF
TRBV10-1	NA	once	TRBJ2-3	TGCGCCAGCAGTGAGCAGCGGGCAGATACGCAGTATTTT	CASSEQRADTQYF